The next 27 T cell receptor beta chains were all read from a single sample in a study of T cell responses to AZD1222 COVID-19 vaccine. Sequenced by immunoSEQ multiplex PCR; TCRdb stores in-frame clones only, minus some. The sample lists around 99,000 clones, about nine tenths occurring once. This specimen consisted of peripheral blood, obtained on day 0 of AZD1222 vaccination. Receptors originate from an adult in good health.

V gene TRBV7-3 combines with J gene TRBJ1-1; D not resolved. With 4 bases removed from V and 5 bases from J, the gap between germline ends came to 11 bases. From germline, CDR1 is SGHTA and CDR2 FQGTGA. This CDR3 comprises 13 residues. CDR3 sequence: CASSSRERTEAFF. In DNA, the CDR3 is TGTGCCAGCAGCTCCCGAGAACGGACTGAAGCTTTCTTT.

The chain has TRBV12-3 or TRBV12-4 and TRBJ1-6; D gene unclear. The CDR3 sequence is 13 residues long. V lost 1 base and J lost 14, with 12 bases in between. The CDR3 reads CASSLGRGGSLHF. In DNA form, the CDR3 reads TGTGCCAGCAGTTTAGGACGGGGTGGGTCCCTCCACTTT.

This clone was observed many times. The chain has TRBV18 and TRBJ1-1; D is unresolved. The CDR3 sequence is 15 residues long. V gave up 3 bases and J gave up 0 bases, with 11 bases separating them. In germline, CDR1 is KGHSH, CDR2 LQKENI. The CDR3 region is CASSPQDVMNTEAFF. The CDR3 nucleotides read TGTGCCAGCTCACCCCAAGACGTCATGAACACTGAAGCTTTCTTT.

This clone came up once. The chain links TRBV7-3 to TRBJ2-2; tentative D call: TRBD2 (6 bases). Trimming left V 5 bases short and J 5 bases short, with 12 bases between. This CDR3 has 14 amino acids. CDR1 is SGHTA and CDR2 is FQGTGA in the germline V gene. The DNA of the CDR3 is TGTGCCAGCAGCCTAGGGCTAGCGACCGGGGAGCTGTTTTTT. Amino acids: CASSLGLATGELFF. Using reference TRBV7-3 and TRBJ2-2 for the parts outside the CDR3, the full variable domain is GAGVSQTPSNKVTEKGKYVELRCDPISGHTALYWYRQSLGQGPEFLIYFQGTGAADDSGLPNDRFFAVRPEGSVSTLKIQRTERGDSAVYLCASSLGLATGELFFGEGSRLTVL.

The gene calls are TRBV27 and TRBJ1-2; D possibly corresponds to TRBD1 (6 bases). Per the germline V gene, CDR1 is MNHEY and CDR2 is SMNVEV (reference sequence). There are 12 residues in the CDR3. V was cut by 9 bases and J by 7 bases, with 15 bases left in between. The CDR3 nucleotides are TGTGCCAGTAGGACAGCCCTTTTTGGCTACACCTTC. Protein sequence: CASRTALFGYTF.

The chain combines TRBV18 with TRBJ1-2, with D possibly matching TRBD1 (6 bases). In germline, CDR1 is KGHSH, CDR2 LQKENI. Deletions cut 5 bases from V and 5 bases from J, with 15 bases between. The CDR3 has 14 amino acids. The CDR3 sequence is CASSTEQGWYGYTF. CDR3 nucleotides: TGTGCCAGCTCAACTGAACAGGGCTGGTATGGCTACACCTTC. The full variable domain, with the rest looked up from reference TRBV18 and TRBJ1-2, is NAGVMQNPRHLVRRRGQEARLRCSPMKGHSHVYWYRQLPEEGLKFMVYLQKENIIDESGMPKERFSAEFPKEGPSILRIQQVVRGDSAAYFCASSTEQGWYGYTFGSGTRLTVV.

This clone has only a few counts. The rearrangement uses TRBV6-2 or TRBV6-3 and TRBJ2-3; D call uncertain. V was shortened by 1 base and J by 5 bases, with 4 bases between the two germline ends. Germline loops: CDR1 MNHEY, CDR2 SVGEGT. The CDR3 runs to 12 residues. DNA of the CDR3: TGTGCCAGCAGTTACTATCGAGATACGCAGTATTTT. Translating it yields CASSYYRDTQYF.

The CDR3 DNA sequence: TGCAGCGTCGTCACTTTACCTTGGGAGACCCAGTACTTC. Amino acid sequence: CSVVTLPWETQYF. The chain is built from TRBV29-1 and TRBJ2-5; D gene ambiguous. The CDR3 runs to 13 residues. The V end lost 6 bases, the J end lost 5 bases, and 16 bases lay between the germline ends. Per the germline V gene, CDR1 is SQVTM and CDR2 is ANQGSEA.

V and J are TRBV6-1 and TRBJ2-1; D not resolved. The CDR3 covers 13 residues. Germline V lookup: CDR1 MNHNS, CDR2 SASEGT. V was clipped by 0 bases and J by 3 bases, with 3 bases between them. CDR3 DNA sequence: TGTGCCAGCAGTGAAGCGTACTACAATGAGCAGTTCTTC. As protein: CASSEAYYNEQFF.

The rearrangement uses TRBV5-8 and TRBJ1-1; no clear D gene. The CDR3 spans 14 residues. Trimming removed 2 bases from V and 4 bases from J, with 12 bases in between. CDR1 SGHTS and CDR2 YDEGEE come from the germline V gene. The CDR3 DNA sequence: TGTGCCAGCAGCTTAGGGAGTTGGGGCACTGAAGCTTTCTTT. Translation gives CASSLGSWGTEAFF.

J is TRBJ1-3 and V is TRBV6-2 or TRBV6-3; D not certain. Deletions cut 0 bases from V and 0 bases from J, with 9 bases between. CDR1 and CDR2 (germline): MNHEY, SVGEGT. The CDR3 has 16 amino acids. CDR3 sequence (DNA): TGTGCCAGCAGTTACTCAGGCGGAACCTCTGGAAACACCATATATTTT. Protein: CASSYSGGTSGNTIYF.

The CDR3: CASSQDGFYGYTF. In DNA, the CDR3 is TGTGCCAGCAGCCAAGACGGATTCTATGGCTACACCTTC. The chain couples TRBV12-3 or TRBV12-4 to TRBJ1-2; D gene unclear. Trimming pared 6 bases from V and 4 bases from J, leaving 12 bases between. The CDR3 runs to 13 residues.

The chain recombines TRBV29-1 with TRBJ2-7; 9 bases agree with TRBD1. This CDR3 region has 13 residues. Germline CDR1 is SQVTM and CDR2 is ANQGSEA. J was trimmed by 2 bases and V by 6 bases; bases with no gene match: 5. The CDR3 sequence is CSVRTGEAYEQYF. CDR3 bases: TGCAGCGTCCGGACAGGGGAGGCCTACGAGCAGTACTTC.

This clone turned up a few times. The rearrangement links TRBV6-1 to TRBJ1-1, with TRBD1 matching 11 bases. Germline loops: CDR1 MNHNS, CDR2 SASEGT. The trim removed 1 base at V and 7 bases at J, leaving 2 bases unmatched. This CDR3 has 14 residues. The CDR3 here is CASSEGTGGFEAFF. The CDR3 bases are TGTGCCAGCAGTGAAGGGACAGGGGGCTTTGAAGCTTTCTTT.

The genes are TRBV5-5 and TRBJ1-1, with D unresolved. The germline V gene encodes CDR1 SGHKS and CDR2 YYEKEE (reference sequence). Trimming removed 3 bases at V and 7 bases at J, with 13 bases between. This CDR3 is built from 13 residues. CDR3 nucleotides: TGTGCCAGCAGCTCCATAGGGTATAGTGAAGCTTTCTTT. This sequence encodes CASSSIGYSEAFF.

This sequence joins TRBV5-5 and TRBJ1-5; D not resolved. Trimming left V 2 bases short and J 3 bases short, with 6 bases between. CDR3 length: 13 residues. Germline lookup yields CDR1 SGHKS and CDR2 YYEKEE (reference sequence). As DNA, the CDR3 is TGTGCCAGCAGCTTACACACCAATCAGCCCCAGCATTTT. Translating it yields CASSLHTNQPQHF. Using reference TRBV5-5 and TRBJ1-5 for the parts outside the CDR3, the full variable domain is DAGVTQSPTHLIKTRGQQVTLRCSPISGHKSVSWYQQVLGQGPQFIFQYYEKEERGRGNFPDRFSARQFPNYSSELNVNALLLGDSALYLCASSLHTNQPQHFGDGTRLSIL.

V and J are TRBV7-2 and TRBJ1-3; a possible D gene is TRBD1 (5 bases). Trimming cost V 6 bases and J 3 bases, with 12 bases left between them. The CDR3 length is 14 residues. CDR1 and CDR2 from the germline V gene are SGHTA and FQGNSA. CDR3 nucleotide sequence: TGTGCCAGCAGTCAAAGAGGGGATGGAAACACCATATATTTT. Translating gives CASSQRGDGNTIYF.

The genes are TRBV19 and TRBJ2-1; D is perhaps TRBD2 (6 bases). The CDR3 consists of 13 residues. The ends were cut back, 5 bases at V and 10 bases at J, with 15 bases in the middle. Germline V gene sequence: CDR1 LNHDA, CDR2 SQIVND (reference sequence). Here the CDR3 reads CASSPIAVGEQFF. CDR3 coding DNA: TGTGCCAGTAGTCCGATAGCGGTGGGGGAGCAGTTCTTC.

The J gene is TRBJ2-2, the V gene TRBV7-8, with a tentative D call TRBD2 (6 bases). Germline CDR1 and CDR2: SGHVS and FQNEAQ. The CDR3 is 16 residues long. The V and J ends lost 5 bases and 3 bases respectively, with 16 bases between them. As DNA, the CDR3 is TGTGCCAGCAGCCCATTGGGACTGCCGGACACCGGGGAGCTGTTTTTT. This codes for CASSPLGLPDTGELFF.

The CDR3 DNA sequence: TGTGCCAGCCTAGGCGGGGGCTCCTATGGCTACACCTTC. This gives the protein CASLGGGSYGYTF. The V gene is TRBV7-2, the J gene TRBJ1-2, with D maybe TRBD1 (6 bases). Germline V gene data show CDR1 as SGHTA and CDR2 as FQGNSA. CDR3 size: 13 residues. V was pared by 8 bases and J by 4 bases, with 14 bases between. The whole variable domain, filled in from reference TRBV7-2 and TRBJ1-2, reads GAGVSQSPSNKVTEKGKDVELRCDPISGHTALYWYRQSLGQGLEFLIYFQGNSAPDKSGLPSDRFSAERTGGSVSTLTIQRTQQEDSAVYLCASLGGGSYGYTFGSGTRLTVV.

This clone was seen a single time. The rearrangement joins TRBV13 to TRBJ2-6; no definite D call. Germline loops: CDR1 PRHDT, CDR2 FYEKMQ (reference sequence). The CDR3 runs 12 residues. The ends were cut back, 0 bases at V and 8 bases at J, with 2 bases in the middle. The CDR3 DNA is TGTGCCAGCAGCTTAGGTTCCAACGTCCTGACTTTC. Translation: CASSLGSNVLTF.

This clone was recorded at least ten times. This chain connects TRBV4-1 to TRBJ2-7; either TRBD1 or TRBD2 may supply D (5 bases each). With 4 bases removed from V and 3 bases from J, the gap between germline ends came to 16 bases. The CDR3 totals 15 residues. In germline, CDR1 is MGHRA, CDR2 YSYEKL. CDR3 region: CASSPAGTRNYEQYF. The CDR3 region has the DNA TGCGCCAGCAGCCCAGCCGGGACCAGAAACTACGAGCAGTACTTC.

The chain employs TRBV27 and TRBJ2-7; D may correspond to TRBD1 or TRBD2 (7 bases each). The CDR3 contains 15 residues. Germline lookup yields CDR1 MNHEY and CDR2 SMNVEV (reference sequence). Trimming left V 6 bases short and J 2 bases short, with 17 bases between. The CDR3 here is CASRSRGSGAYEQYF. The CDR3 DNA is TGTGCCAGCAGGTCCAGGGGGAGCGGGGCCTACGAGCAGTACTTC.

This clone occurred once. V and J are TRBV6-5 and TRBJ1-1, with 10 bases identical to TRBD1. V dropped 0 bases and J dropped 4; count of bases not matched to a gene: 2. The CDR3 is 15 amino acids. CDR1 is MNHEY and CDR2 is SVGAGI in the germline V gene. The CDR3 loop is CASSYSRTGGTEAFF. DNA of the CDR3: TGTGCCAGCAGTTACTCCCGGACAGGGGGCACTGAAGCTTTCTTT.

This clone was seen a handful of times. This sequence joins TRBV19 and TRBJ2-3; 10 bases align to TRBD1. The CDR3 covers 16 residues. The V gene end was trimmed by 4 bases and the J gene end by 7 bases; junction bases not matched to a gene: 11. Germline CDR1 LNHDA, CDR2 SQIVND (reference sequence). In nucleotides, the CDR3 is TGTGCCAGTAGTACGAAGGGACAGGGGCTTCTCCATACGCAGTATTTT. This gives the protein CASSTKGQGLLHTQYF. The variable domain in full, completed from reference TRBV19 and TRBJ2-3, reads DGGITQSPKYLFRKEGQNVTLSCEQNLNHDAMYWYRQDPGQGLRLIYYSQIVNDFQKGDIAEGYSVSREKKESFPLTVTSAQKNPTAFYLCASSTKGQGLLHTQYFGPGTRLTVL.

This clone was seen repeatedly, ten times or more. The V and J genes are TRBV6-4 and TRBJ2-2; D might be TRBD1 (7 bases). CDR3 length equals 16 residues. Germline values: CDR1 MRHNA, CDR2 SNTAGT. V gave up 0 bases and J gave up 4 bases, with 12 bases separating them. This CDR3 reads CASSDSGQGGTGELFF. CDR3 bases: TGTGCCAGCAGTGACTCAGGCCAGGGGGGCACCGGGGAGCTGTTTTTT.

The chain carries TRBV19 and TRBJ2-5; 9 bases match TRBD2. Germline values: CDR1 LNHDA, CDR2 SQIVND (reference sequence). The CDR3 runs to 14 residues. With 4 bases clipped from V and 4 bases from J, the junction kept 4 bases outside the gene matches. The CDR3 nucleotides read TGTGCCAGTAGTAGCGGGGGGGCCGCAGAGACCCAGTACTTC. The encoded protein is CASSSGGAAETQYF.